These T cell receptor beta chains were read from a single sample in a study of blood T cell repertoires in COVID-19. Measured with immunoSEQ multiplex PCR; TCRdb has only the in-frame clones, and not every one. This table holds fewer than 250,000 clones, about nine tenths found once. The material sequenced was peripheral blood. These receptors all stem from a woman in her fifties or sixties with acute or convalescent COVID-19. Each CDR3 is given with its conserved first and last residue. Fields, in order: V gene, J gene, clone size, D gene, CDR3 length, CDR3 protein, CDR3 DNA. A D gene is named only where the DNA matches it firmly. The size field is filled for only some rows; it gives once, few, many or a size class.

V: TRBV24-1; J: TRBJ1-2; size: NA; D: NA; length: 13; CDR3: CATSDSSYGGYTF; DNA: TGTGCCACCAGTGATTCCTCGTACGGTGGCTACACCTTC
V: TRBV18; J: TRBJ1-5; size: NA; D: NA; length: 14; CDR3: CASSPSASNQPQHF; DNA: TGTGCCAGCTCACCCAGTGCTAGCAATCAGCCCCAGCATTTT
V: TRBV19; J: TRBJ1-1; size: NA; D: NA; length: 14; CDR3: CAKIAPEAWTEAFF; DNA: TGTGCCAAGATCGCCCCAGAGGCGTGGACTGAAGCTTTCTTT
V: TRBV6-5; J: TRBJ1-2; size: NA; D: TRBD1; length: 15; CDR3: CASSLQGAPSYGYTF; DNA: TGTGCCAGCAGTTTACAGGGGGCGCCTTCCTATGGCTACACCTTC
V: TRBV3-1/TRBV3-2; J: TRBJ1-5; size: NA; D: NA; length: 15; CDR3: CASSQDRGGDQPQHF; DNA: TGTGCCAGCAGCCAAGATCGGGGAGGCGATCAGCCCCAGCATTTT
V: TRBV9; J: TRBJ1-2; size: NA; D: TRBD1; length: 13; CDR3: CASSRTGGNGYTF; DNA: TGTGCCAGCAGTAGAACAGGGGGGAATGGCTACACCTTC
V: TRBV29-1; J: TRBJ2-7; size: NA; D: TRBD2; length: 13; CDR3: CSVVLAVAYEQYF; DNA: TGCAGCGTTGTACTAGCGGTCGCCTACGAGCAGTACTTC
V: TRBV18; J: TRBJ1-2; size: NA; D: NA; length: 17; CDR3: CASSPLPAGAEGHGYTF; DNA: TGTGCCAGCTCACCCCTACCGGCAGGTGCCGAAGGTCATGGCTACACCTTC
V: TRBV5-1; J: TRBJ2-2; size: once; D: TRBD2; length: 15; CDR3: CASSSLADNTGELFF; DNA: TGCGCCAGCAGCTCGCTAGCGGACAACACCGGGGAGCTGTTTTTT
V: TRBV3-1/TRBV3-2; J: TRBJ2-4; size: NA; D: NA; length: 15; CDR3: CASSQARGEVGIQYF; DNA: TGTGCCAGCAGCCAGGCCCGAGGTGAGGTGGGCATTCAGTACTTC
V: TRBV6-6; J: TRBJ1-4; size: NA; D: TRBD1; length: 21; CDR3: CASSQFHPGQGHTATNEKLFF; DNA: TGTGCCAGCAGCCAGTTTCATCCGGGACAGGGTCATACTGCAACTAATGAAAAACTGTTTTTT
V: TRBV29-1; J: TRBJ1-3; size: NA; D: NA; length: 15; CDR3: CSVGPGASSGNTIYF; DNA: TGCAGCGTTGGACCAGGGGCCTCCTCTGGAAACACCATATATTTT
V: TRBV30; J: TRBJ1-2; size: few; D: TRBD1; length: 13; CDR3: CAWSAGQGYGYTF; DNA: TGTGCCTGGAGTGCGGGACAGGGGTATGGCTACACCTTC
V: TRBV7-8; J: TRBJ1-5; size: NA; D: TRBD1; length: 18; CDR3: CASSLSQGVFASNQPQHF; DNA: TGTGCCAGCAGCTTATCACAGGGGGTATTTGCGAGCAATCAGCCCCAGCATTTT
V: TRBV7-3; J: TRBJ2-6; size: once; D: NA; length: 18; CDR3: CASSLRAGDNSGANVLTF; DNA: TGTGCCAGCAGCTTAAGGGCAGGGGATAACTCTGGGGCCAACGTCCTGACTTTC
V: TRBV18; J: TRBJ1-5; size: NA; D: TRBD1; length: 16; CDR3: CASSPPGTAEYQPQHF; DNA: TGTGCCAGCTCACCCCCCGGGACAGCGGAATATCAGCCCCAGCATTTT
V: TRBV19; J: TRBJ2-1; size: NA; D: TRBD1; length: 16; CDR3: CASSDRVSSSYNEQFF; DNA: TGTGCCAGTAGTGACAGGGTTTCGAGCTCCTACAATGAGCAGTTCTTC
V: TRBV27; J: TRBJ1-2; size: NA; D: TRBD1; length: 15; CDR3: CASRQGTELNYGYTF; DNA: TGTGCCAGCAGGCAAGGGACAGAACTTAACTATGGCTACACCTTC
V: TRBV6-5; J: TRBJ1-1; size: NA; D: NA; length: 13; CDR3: CASGKDRNTEAFF; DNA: TGTGCCAGCGGAAAAGACAGGAACACTGAAGCTTTCTTT
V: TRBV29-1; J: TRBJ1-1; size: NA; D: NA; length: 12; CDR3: CSAQRPNTEAFF; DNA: TGCAGCGCTCAGAGGCCCAACACTGAAGCTTTCTTT
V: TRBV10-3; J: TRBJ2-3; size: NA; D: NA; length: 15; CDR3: CAIRAYSPGGNTQYF; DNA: TGTGCCATCAGGGCGTACAGCCCAGGAGGGAATACGCAGTATTTT
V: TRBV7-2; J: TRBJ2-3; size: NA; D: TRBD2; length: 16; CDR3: CASSARSGRGTDTQYF; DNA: TGTGCCAGCAGCGCGCGTAGCGGGAGGGGCACAGATACGCAGTATTTT
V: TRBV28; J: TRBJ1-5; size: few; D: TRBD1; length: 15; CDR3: CASRPGTVGNQPQHF; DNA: TGTGCCAGCAGACCCGGGACAGTAGGAAATCAGCCCCAGCATTTT